Listed below are T cell receptor beta chains from one sample, sequenced in a study of CD8 T cells in Susac syndrome. TCRdb reprocessed the immunoSEQ multiplex PCR reads via MiXCR and lists one record per CDR3 protein. The sample consists of about 140,000 distinct CDR3 sequences, 95% of them appearing once. Sequencing was performed on CD4+ T cells from PBMCs. Receptors originate from a human donor with Susac syndrome. Both conserved end residues are part of each CDR3. A D gene is named only where the DNA matches it firmly. Some rows have no size entry. The others give once, few or many, or a class for an expanded clone.

D: NA
size: NA
J: TRBJ2-3
V: TRBV20-1
CDR3: CSAQEPGGDTQYF
DNA: TGCAGTGCTCAAGAGCCTGGAGGAGATACGCAGTATTTT

D: NA
size: once
J: TRBJ1-1
V: TRBV20-1
CDR3: CSAADQPNTEAFF
DNA: TGCAGTGCTGCTGACCAACCGAACACTGAAGCTTTCTTT

D: TRBD2
size: NA
J: TRBJ2-1
V: TRBV3-1
CDR3: CASSQVLAGVGKDNEQFF
DNA: TGTGCCAGCAGCCAAGTGCTAGCGGGAGTGGGGAAGGACAATGAGCAGTTCTTC

D: TRBD2
size: NA
J: TRBJ2-7
V: TRBV4-3
CDR3: CASSQDTRRELLYF
DNA: TGCGCCAGCAGCCAAGATACCCGGCGGGAGCTACTGTACTTC

D: TRBD1
size: NA
J: TRBJ1-4
V: TRBV25-1
CDR3: CASSDPGQGHEKLFF
DNA: TGTGCCAGCAGTGATCCGGGACAGGGCCACGAAAAACTGTTTTTT

D: NA
size: NA
J: TRBJ1-6
V: TRBV5-1
CDR3: CASSLARAGAMDPLHF
DNA: TGCGCCAGCAGCTTGGCCAGGGCAGGGGCTATGGATCCCCTCCACTTT

D: NA
size: NA
J: TRBJ1-2
V: TRBV9
CDR3: CASSARHTASYGYTF
DNA: TGTGCCAGCAGCGCCAGACACACGGCGAGCTATGGCTACACCTTC

D: NA
size: NA
J: TRBJ1-5
V: TRBV7-2
CDR3: CASTLRTRDGQPQHF
DNA: TGTGCCAGCACCTTGAGAACCCGGGATGGTCAGCCCCAGCATTTT

D: TRBD2
size: NA
J: TRBJ2-5
V: TRBV7-3
CDR3: CASSALAAGAWGTQYF
DNA: TGTGCCAGCAGCGCCCTGGCAGCGGGGGCCTGGGGGACCCAGTACTTC

D: NA
size: NA
J: TRBJ2-7
V: TRBV12-5
CDR3: CAPLLCGVYYEQYF
DNA: TGTGCTCCTCTGCTGTGTGGTGTCTACTACGAGCAGTACTTC

D: NA
size: NA
J: TRBJ2-3
V: TRBV4-1
CDR3: CASSPLPGASTDTQYF
DNA: TGCGCCAGCAGCCCCCTTCCAGGGGCGTCCACAGATACGCAGTATTTT

D: NA
size: once
J: TRBJ2-4
V: TRBV10-3
CDR3: CATTRGSENIQYF
DNA: TGTGCCACCACCCGGGGGTCCGAAAACATTCAGTACTTC

D: TRBD1
size: NA
J: TRBJ2-3
V: TRBV15
CDR3: CATSRRLQGAVSDTQYF
DNA: TGTGCCACCAGCAGACGACTGCAGGGGGCAGTTTCAGATACGCAGTATTTT

D: TRBD2
size: NA
J: TRBJ2-3
V: TRBV3-1
CDR3: CASSQAGGGVRTDTQYF
DNA: TGTGCCAGCAGCCAAGCCGGCGGGGGGGTCAGAACAGATACGCAGTATTTT

D: TRBD2
size: NA
J: TRBJ2-1
V: TRBV20-1
CDR3: CSAGLAGYNEQFF
DNA: TGCAGTGCTGGACTAGCGGGGTACAATGAGCAGTTCTTC

D: NA
size: NA
J: TRBJ1-1
V: TRBV6-6
CDR3: CASSFGQTNTEAFF
DNA: TGTGCCAGCAGTTTTGGACAGACGAACACTGAAGCTTTCTTT

D: NA
size: NA
J: TRBJ1-1
V: TRBV28
CDR3: CASSPRGATNTEAFF
DNA: TGTGCCAGCAGTCCCCGGGGGGCTACGAACACTGAAGCTTTCTTT

D: NA
size: NA
J: TRBJ2-2
V: TRBV6-2/TRBV6-3
CDR3: CASTPLGTGELFF
DNA: TGTGCCAGCACCCCCTTGGGAACCGGGGAGCTGTTTTTT

D: TRBD1
size: NA
J: TRBJ2-7
V: TRBV18
CDR3: CASSPKGGNYEQYF
DNA: TGTGCCAGCTCACCGAAAGGGGGCAACTACGAGCAGTACTTC

D: NA
size: NA
J: TRBJ2-5
V: TRBV9
CDR3: CASSQAPGGGQETQYF
DNA: TGTGCCAGCAGTCAGGCTCCAGGAGGGGGGCAAGAGACCCAGTACTTC

D: NA
size: NA
J: TRBJ1-3
V: TRBV29-1
CDR3: CSALFPDRGNTIYF
DNA: TGCAGCGCCTTGTTCCCGGACCGCGGAAACACCATATATTTT

D: NA
size: few
J: TRBJ1-4
V: TRBV12-3/TRBV12-4
CDR3: CASSFFPNEKLFF
DNA: TGTGCCAGCAGTTTCTTCCCGAATGAAAAACTGTTTTTT

D: TRBD1
size: once
J: TRBJ2-7
V: TRBV29-1
CDR3: CSVANPTGGPYEQYF
DNA: TGCAGCGTTGCAAACCCGACAGGGGGGCCCTACGAGCAGTACTTC

D: NA
size: NA
J: TRBJ1-1
V: TRBV30
CDR3: CALRRPVPLNTEAFF
DNA: TGTGCCCTGAGAAGGCCTGTTCCTCTGAACACTGAAGCTTTCTTT

D: TRBD1
size: NA
J: TRBJ1-2
V: TRBV28
CDR3: CASSLAGQAIRGYTF
DNA: TGTGCCAGCAGTTTAGCGGGACAGGCGATTCGTGGCTACACCTTC

D: TRBD2
size: NA
J: TRBJ2-7
V: TRBV7-3
CDR3: CASSSGLAGGEQYF
DNA: TGTGCCAGCAGCTCCGGGCTAGCGGGAGGCGAGCAGTACTTC

D: NA
size: NA
J: TRBJ2-3
V: TRBV30
CDR3: CAWSRRGGDTQYF
DNA: TGTGCCTGGAGTCGCAGGGGAGGAGATACGCAGTATTTT

D: NA
size: NA
J: TRBJ2-1
V: TRBV20-1
CDR3: CSASFRLNNEQFF
DNA: TGCAGTGCTAGCTTCCGACTGAACAATGAGCAGTTCTTC

D: NA
size: NA
J: TRBJ1-2
V: TRBV2
CDR3: CASSLARAAGYGYTF
DNA: TGTGCCAGCAGCCTAGCTCGTGCAGCTGGCTATGGCTACACCTTC

D: NA
size: NA
J: TRBJ1-1
V: TRBV29-1
CDR3: CSVVVQNTEAFF
DNA: TGCAGCGTTGTGGTCCAGAACACTGAAGCTTTCTTT

D: NA
size: NA
J: TRBJ2-1
V: TRBV5-4
CDR3: CASSLPAGRYNEQFF
DNA: TGTGCCAGCAGCTTACCAGCGGGTCGCTACAATGAGCAGTTCTTC

D: TRBD1
size: NA
J: TRBJ2-1
V: TRBV12-3/TRBV12-4
CDR3: CASSPLTGVRQFF
DNA: TGTGCCAGCAGTCCCCTAACAGGGGTCCGGCAGTTCTTC

D: NA
size: NA
J: TRBJ1-2
V: TRBV4-1
CDR3: CASSQDHGTRTNYGYTF
DNA: TGCGCCAGCAGCCAAGATCATGGGACGAGAACTAACTATGGCTACACCTTC

D: NA
size: NA
J: TRBJ1-5
V: TRBV6-1
CDR3: CASSAAGMSNQPQHF
DNA: TGTGCCAGCAGTGCAGCAGGGATGAGCAATCAGCCCCAGCATTTT

D: NA
size: NA
J: TRBJ1-1
V: TRBV30
CDR3: CAWSGGDRQKAFF
DNA: TGTGCCTGGAGTGGGGGAGACCGGCAAAAAGCTTTCTTT

D: NA
size: NA
J: TRBJ2-1
V: TRBV30
CDR3: CAWQLVFNEQFF
DNA: TGTGCCTGGCAACTAGTTTTCAATGAGCAGTTCTTC

D: TRBD1
size: NA
J: TRBJ2-3
V: TRBV28
CDR3: CASSFPDRGSTDTQYF
DNA: TGTGCCAGCAGTTTCCCGGACAGGGGTTCCACAGATACGCAGTATTTT

D: NA
size: NA
J: TRBJ2-5
V: TRBV29-1
CDR3: CSVLRAVEETQYF
DNA: TGCAGCGTTCTTCGAGCGGTTGAAGAGACCCAGTACTTC

D: NA
size: NA
J: TRBJ2-3
V: TRBV18
CDR3: CASSEPNTDTQYF
DNA: TGTGCCAGCTCGGAGCCCAACACAGATACGCAGTATTTT

D: TRBD1
size: NA
J: TRBJ2-5
V: TRBV28
CDR3: CASSLPGQGGETQYF
DNA: TGTGCCAGCAGTTTACCCGGACAGGGAGGAGAGACCCAGTACTTC

D: TRBD1
size: NA
J: TRBJ1-1
V: TRBV20-1
CDR3: CSARVLDREAFF
DNA: TGCAGTGCTAGAGTATTGGACAGGGAAGCTTTCTTT

D: NA
size: once
J: TRBJ2-7
V: TRBV5-4
CDR3: CASSLVAGSNEQYF
DNA: TGTGCCAGCAGCTTGGTAGCAGGGAGCAACGAGCAGTACTTC

D: NA
size: NA
J: TRBJ1-5
V: TRBV30
CDR3: CAWSVRIHGSNQPQHF
DNA: TGTGCCTGGAGTGTACGCATCCACGGGAGCAATCAGCCCCAGCATTTT